The following is a T cell receptor beta chain sequence with its context. The sample comes from a study of blood T cell repertoires in COVID-19. Turning to the study itself: Both acute and convalescent COVID-19 samples were obtained from the United States, Italy and Spain. T cells, B-cell-depleted T cells, or PBMCs provided the cDNA or gDNA that served as material.

Germline lookup yields CDR1 MRHNA and CDR2 SNTAGT. J gave up 6 bases and V 6 bases, and 6 bases lay outside the gene matches. The CDR3 is 13 amino acids. Study processing details: Nucleated cell number was recorded as an estimate derived from reference gene primer amplification. The repertoire was sequenced with immunoSEQ multiplex PCR; TCRdb's copy has only in-frame clones and lacks some. That table supplies the V and J calls and clone size; D and trimming were determined from the DNA. The table includes 100,000 to 150,000 clones, approximately 89% detected once. The V call is TRBV6-4, the J call TRBJ2-3; 7 bases are a match to TRBD1. The TCR was taken from a man aged 50-59 years with acute or convalescent COVID-19. Input material: peripheral blood. The CDR3 sequence: CASSKGAVDTQYF. CDR3 coding DNA: TGTGCCAGCAGCAAGGGGGCGGTGGATACGCAGTATTTT.